These 18 T cell receptor beta chains share one sample of origin, sequenced in a study of cytomegalovirus exposure and HLA in healthy donors. This PCR relied on a set of 60 Vbeta primers and 13 Jbeta primers. This table comes from immunoSEQ multiplex PCR, and its TCRdb copy is limited to in-frame clones, with some not included. The sample has 150,000 or so clones, around two thirds seen once. Sequencing was carried out using PBMCs. These receptors came from a woman in her late teens or twenties in good health and CMV-seronegative.

The rearrangement uses TRBV4-3 and TRBJ1-4; tentative D call: TRBD1 (6 bases). The V gene lost 4 bases and the J gene lost 0 bases, with 12 bases spanning the gap. Germline CDR1 and CDR2: LGHNA and YSLEER. CDR3 length equals 16 residues. The CDR3: CASSPDRFTTNEKLFF. The CDR3 DNA is TGCGCCAGCAGCCCTGACAGGTTTACAACTAATGAAAAACTGTTTTTT.

The chain carries TRBV6-6 and TRBJ2-3; no reliable D call. The V end was cut by 6 bases, the J end by 1 base, with 14 bases between. Per the germline V gene, CDR1 is MNHNY and CDR2 is SVGAGI (reference sequence). This CDR3 has 15 amino acids. CDR3 in amino acids: CASSPRPVGTDTQYF. CDR3 in DNA: TGTGCCAGCAGCCCGAGGCCGGTGGGCACAGATACGCAGTATTTT.

This rearrangement joins TRBV7-2 to TRBJ1-5; unclear D gene. V lost 8 bases and J 1 base, leaving 12 bases between the germline ends. The CDR3 sequence is 14 residues long. CDR1 is SGHTA, CDR2 FQGNSA, per germline. The CDR3 loop is CASALPGSNQPQHF. CDR3 nucleotide sequence: TGTGCCAGCGCTCTCCCAGGAAGCAATCAGCCCCAGCATTTT.

The chain combines TRBV28 with TRBJ1-1, with TRBD1 as a possible D gene (6 bases). Germline assignment: CDR1 MDHEN and CDR2 SYDVKM. The CDR3 covers 16 residues. V shed 5 bases and J shed 0 bases, with 16 bases lying between them. DNA of the CDR3: TGTGCCAGCAGTGGTACAGAGGACAGAATGAACACTGAAGCTTTCTTT. Amino acid sequence: CASSGTEDRMNTEAFF. The full variable domain, rest sourced from reference TRBV28 and TRBJ1-1, is DVKVTQSSRYLVKRTGEKVFLECVQDMDHENMFWYRQDPGLGLRLIYFSYDVKMKEKGDIPEGYSVSREKKERFSLILESASTNQTSMYLCASSGTEDRMNTEAFFGQGTRLTVV.

The chain employs TRBV28 and TRBJ1-5; tentatively, D is TRBD1 (6 bases). Between the trimmed V and J ends, which lost 5 bases and 4 bases, there was a span of 9 bases. Looked up from germline, CDR1 is MDHEN and CDR2 is SYDVKM. The CDR3 consists of 13 residues. DNA of the CDR3: TGTGCCAGCAGTCGACAGGCAAATCAGCCCCAGCATTTT. Amino acids: CASSRQANQPQHF.

The rearrangement uses TRBV19 and TRBJ1-2; 10 bases are a match to TRBD1. This CDR3 region has 15 residues. CDR1 is LNHDA and CDR2 is SQIVND in the germline V gene (reference sequence). The V gene end was trimmed by 5 bases and the J gene end by 4 bases; junction bases not matched to a gene: 7. This CDR3 is CASSSQTGGLYGYTF. The CDR3 nucleotides read TGTGCCAGTAGTTCTCAGACAGGGGGCCTCTATGGCTACACCTTC.

This clone was found many times. This sequence joins TRBV6-4 and TRBJ2-3, with D possibly being TRBD1 (5 bases). The CDR3 loop spans 15 amino acids. The germline V gene has CDR1 MRHNA and CDR2 SNTAGT. V lost 2 bases and J lost 4, with 13 bases in between. In nucleotides, the CDR3 is TGTGCCAGCAGTGACGCACCTGACAGTCCAGATACGCAGTATTTT. It is translated as CASSDAPDSPDTQYF.

The chain links TRBV14 to TRBJ2-1, with D tentatively TRBD2 (6 bases). CDR3 size: 16 residues. V was shortened by 4 bases and J by 4 bases, with 17 bases between the two germline ends. Looked up from germline, CDR1 is SGHDN and CDR2 is FVKESK. CDR3 residues: CASSLGLRGTYNEQFF. The CDR3 DNA reads as TGTGCCAGCAGCCTCGGCTTGCGGGGTACTTACAATGAGCAGTTCTTC.

The chain joins TRBV19 to TRBJ1-5; tentative D call: TRBD1 (5 bases). CDR1 LNHDA and CDR2 SQIVND come from the germline V gene (reference sequence). This CDR3 has 12 amino acids. Trimming stripped 11 bases from V and 4 bases from J, with 12 bases between. The CDR3 DNA sequence: TGTGCCGGAGGGACTCCAAATCAGCCCCAGCATTTT. Protein product: CAGGTPNQPQHF.

The chain couples TRBV12-5 to TRBJ1-1; unclear D gene. Germline loops: CDR1 LGHNT, CDR2 FRNRAP. The ends were cut back, 2 bases at V and 2 bases at J, with 15 bases in the middle. The CDR3 consists of 16 residues. The DNA of the CDR3 is TGTGCTAGTGGTTTGAGGTTTCCAGGCGTTAACACTGAAGCTTTCTTT. It is translated as CASGLRFPGVNTEAFF.

The chain is built from TRBV28 and TRBJ2-5; D possibly corresponds to TRBD1 (5 bases). The end of the DNA aligns better with TRBJ2-7, so the J call may be wrong. Germline V gene sequence: CDR1 MDHEN, CDR2 SYDVKM. CDR3 length: 14 residues. The CDR3 sequence: CASVQGGSTYEQYF. The CDR3, as DNA: TGTGCCAGCGTCCAGGGTGGCTCAACCTACGAGCAGTACTTC.

The chain employs TRBV28 and TRBJ1-2; 9 nucleotides align to TRBD1. Per the germline V gene, CDR1 is MDHEN and CDR2 is SYDVKM. The CDR3 is made up of 18 amino acids. V trimming: 6 bases; J trimming: 3 bases; junction bases outside the gene matches: 17. CDR3 loop: CASRPFPGTGWIDYGYTF. For the CDR3, the DNA is TGTGCCAGCAGACCATTCCCCGGGACAGGGTGGATTGACTATGGCTACACCTTC.

V usage is TRBV7-2 and J usage is TRBJ2-2; 9 nucleotides agree with TRBD1. The CDR3 contains 13 residues. Looked up from germline, CDR1 is SGHTA and CDR2 is FQGNSA. Germline trimming cut 5 bases from V and 6 bases from J; bases unmatched to any gene: 1. CDR3 coding DNA: TGTGCCAGCAGCCGGGACAGGGCCGGGGAGCTGTTTTTT. Its protein is CASSRDRAGELFF.

This clone was counted once. The chain couples TRBV18 to TRBJ2-5; D remains unclear. This CDR3 is built from 15 residues. Trimming left V 0 bases short and J 5 bases short, with 13 bases between. Germline V gene lookup returns CDR1 KGHSH and CDR2 LQKENI. CDR3 sequence: CASSPPGSTQETQYF. The DNA of the CDR3 is TGTGCCAGCTCACCACCGGGCTCAACCCAGGAGACCCAGTACTTC.

The chain carries TRBV11-3 and TRBJ1-5; no clear D gene. The CDR3 is made up of 13 amino acids. Between the trimmed V and J ends, which lost 1 base and 4 bases, there was a span of 5 bases. Germline CDR1 SGHNT, CDR2 YENEEA. The CDR3 is CASSLAPNQPQHF. CDR3 in DNA: TGTGCCAGCAGCTTAGCCCCGAATCAGCCCCAGCATTTT.

CDR3 in amino acids: CASSLGLDSTDTQYF. In DNA form, the CDR3 reads TGCGCCAGCAGCCTGGGACTGGATAGCACAGATACGCAGTATTTT. The chain employs TRBV5-1 and TRBJ2-3, with D perhaps matching TRBD2 (6 bases). The CDR3 totals 15 residues. CDR1 is SGHRS and CDR2 is YFSETQ in the germline V gene. Trimming took 4 bases from V and 0 from J, leaving 12 bases between them.

This clone was recorded a few times. This chain connects TRBV19 to TRBJ2-6; possible D gene TRBD2, 5 bases. This CDR3 is built from 13 residues. Trimming shortened V by 10 bases and J by 4 bases, and 11 bases separated the two germline ends. CDR1 and CDR2 from the germline V gene are LNHDA and SQIVND (reference sequence). The CDR3 nucleotides are TGTGCCACCCGGGGATCCGGGGCCAACGTCCTGACTTTC. It codes for CATRGSGANVLTF.

The chain employs TRBV19 and TRBJ2-3, with unresolved D. CDR3 length: 13 amino acids. The germline V and J ends were trimmed by 7 bases and 0 bases, with 8 bases remaining between them. In germline, CDR1 is LNHDA, CDR2 SQIVND (reference sequence). This CDR3 reads CASKAPSTDTQYF. The CDR3 nucleotides are TGTGCCAGTAAAGCCCCCAGCACAGATACGCAGTATTTT.